One TCR beta chain is described in this entry. Its antigen target is currently unknown. There are no base qualities to consult, and no much larger clone falls within one base. Ipilimumab was given at 1 mg/kg intravenously on day 1 of selected weeks, and checkpoint therapy started 14 to 28 days after autologous transplant. The nivolumab dose was 3 mg/kg intravenously, delivered on day 1 of weeks 1, 4, 7, 10, and every two weeks through week 26. This Phase Ib clinical trial tested ipilimumab plus nivolumab, a combined checkpoint inhibition, as consolidation after autologous stem cell transplantation. The data belong to a study of ipilimumab plus nivolumab after autologous stem cell transplantation (dated by TCRdb to 2020 to 2022). Some background on the complete study: The median number of doses that trial patients received was a few for ipilimumab and roughly 8 for nivolumab. The intent-to-treat population of the trial consisted of roughly 38 patients. The trial enrolled patients with high-risk diffuse large B cell lymphoma, mature T cell lymphoma, or multiple myeloma undergoing autologous transplant. The DLBCL cohort included primary refractory and relapsed disease, with 18-month progression-free survival of approximately 86% and 30% respectively.

Per the germline V gene, SGHTA is the CDR1 and FQGNSA is the CDR2. Ends trimmed: V by 5 bases, J by 1 base; bases unmatched to a gene: 3. Spanning cysteine to phenylalanine, the CDR3 consists of 15 amino acids. Only the CDR3 part of the read is kept: 45 bases, read in frame from the first base. What the authors observed across the whole study: Per the authors, a biologic rationale for further study of the post-transplant checkpoint inhibition approach was offered by T cell receptor repertoire, regulatory T cell phenotype and gut microbiota profiles. The authors concluded that combined checkpoint inhibition appeared tolerable when used as consolidation after transplant.

Libraries were prepared through the immunoSEQ multiplex PCR assay. TCRdb took this table from immuneACCESS and kept in-frame rearrangements with V and J called. Such tables lack part of the clones; where checked against another copy, unresolved V genes explain under half of the gap, and the rest is unexplained. The sample profile shows roughly 20,000 clones; about 80% of them were found once. The biggest ten clones account for roughly 20% of the sample. The chain is encoded by TRBV7-2 joined to TRBJ2-2, and TRBD1 matches 8 of the central bases. The sequence came from a male donor with diffuse large B-cell lymphoma. Source: PBMCs, taken in a trial of ipilimumab plus nivolumab as post-transplant consolidation. The DNA reads as follows: TGTGCCAGCAGCCTCGGGACAGGGAACACCGGGGAGCTGTTTTTT. It is translated as CASSLGTGNTGELFF.